Listed below are T cell receptor beta chains from one sample, sequenced in a study of blood T cell repertoires in COVID-19. The repertoire was sequenced with immunoSEQ multiplex PCR; TCRdb's copy has only in-frame clones and lacks some. The table lists around 120,000 clones, roughly 85% of them singletons. Sequenced sample: peripheral blood. The receptors were sampled from a human donor in a cohort sampled during active COVID-19. The CDR3 runs from the conserved cysteine through the conserved F or W. Each record gives: V gene, clone size, D gene, J gene, CDR3 DNA, CDR3 protein. The D gene is left open where the match is weak. Expanded clones are given a class, and other clones once, few, many or no size at all.

V gene: TRBV20-1; clone size: .; D gene: TRBD1; J gene: TRBJ1-2; CDR3 DNA: TGCAGTGCTAGTCATACAGGGGTTGGGTCTAACTATGGCTACACCTTC; CDR3 protein: CSASHTGVGSNYGYTF
V gene: TRBV7-2; clone size: .; D gene: TRBD2; J gene: TRBJ2-7; CDR3 DNA: TGTGCCAGCAGCTTTTCTAGCGGGAACTACGAGCAGTACTTC; CDR3 protein: CASSFSSGNYEQYF
V gene: TRBV12-3/TRBV12-4; clone size: few; D gene: .; J gene: TRBJ1-2; CDR3 DNA: TGTGCCAGCAGTTTGACATCTAACTATGGCTACACCTTC; CDR3 protein: CASSLTSNYGYTF
V gene: TRBV6-2/TRBV6-3; clone size: few; D gene: TRBD1; J gene: TRBJ1-2; CDR3 DNA: TGTGCCAGCAGTAACATCATGACAGGGTCCAACTATGGCTACACCTTC; CDR3 protein: CASSNIMTGSNYGYTF
V gene: TRBV19; clone size: .; D gene: .; J gene: TRBJ2-7; CDR3 DNA: TGTGCCAGTAGTATAGAGGGGGCCTCCTACGAGCAGTACTTC; CDR3 protein: CASSIEGASYEQYF
V gene: TRBV6-1; clone size: .; D gene: TRBD2; J gene: TRBJ2-1; CDR3 DNA: TGTGCCAGCAGTGAAGCGACTAGCGGGAGGGCCCGTAATGAGCAGTTCTTC; CDR3 protein: CASSEATSGRARNEQFF
V gene: TRBV12-3/TRBV12-4; clone size: .; D gene: .; J gene: TRBJ2-7; CDR3 DNA: TGTGCCAGCAGTCCCTGGGGCACCTACGAGCAGTACTTC; CDR3 protein: CASSPWGTYEQYF
V gene: TRBV7-9; clone size: .; D gene: .; J gene: TRBJ1-2; CDR3 DNA: TGTGCCAGCAGCTTAGTAAGTCCAGGGCCCTATGGCTACACCTTC; CDR3 protein: CASSLVSPGPYGYTF
V gene: TRBV3-1/TRBV3-2; clone size: .; D gene: TRBD1; J gene: TRBJ2-1; CDR3 DNA: TGTGCCAGCAGCCGGGGGACAGGGGGCAATGAGCAGTTCTTC; CDR3 protein: CASSRGTGGNEQFF
V gene: TRBV10-3; clone size: once; D gene: .; J gene: TRBJ1-1; CDR3 DNA: TGTGCCATCAGTAACTCCGGGGGCACTGAAGCTTTCTTT; CDR3 protein: CAISNSGGTEAFF
V gene: TRBV4-1; clone size: .; D gene: .; J gene: TRBJ1-2; CDR3 DNA: TGCGCCAGCAGCCAAATGGACGGAGGAATTAACTATGGCTACACCTTC; CDR3 protein: CASSQMDGGINYGYTF
V gene: TRBV3-1/TRBV3-2; clone size: .; D gene: TRBD1; J gene: TRBJ1-5; CDR3 DNA: TGTGCCAGCAGCCGAGACAGGGGTCAGCCCCAGCATTTT; CDR3 protein: CASSRDRGQPQHF
V gene: TRBV7-9; clone size: .; D gene: TRBD2; J gene: TRBJ2-2; CDR3 DNA: TGTGCCAGCAGAAGTCCGAGCGGGATTAACACCGGGGAGCTGTTTTTT; CDR3 protein: CASRSPSGINTGELFF
V gene: TRBV14; clone size: .; D gene: .; J gene: TRBJ1-2; CDR3 DNA: TGTGCCAGCAGCCCGAGACAGGCTTGGGGCTACACCTTC; CDR3 protein: CASSPRQAWGYTF
V gene: TRBV9; clone size: .; D gene: .; J gene: TRBJ2-6; CDR3 DNA: TGTGCCAGCAGCTACCCAGGAGGGCCCCTTGGGGCCAACGTCCTGACTTTC; CDR3 protein: CASSYPGGPLGANVLTF
V gene: TRBV28; clone size: .; D gene: TRBD1; J gene: TRBJ2-7; CDR3 DNA: TGTGCCAGCAGTCAGGGGACAGGGTCCCCCTACGAGCAGTACTTC; CDR3 protein: CASSQGTGSPYEQYF
V gene: TRBV10-3; clone size: few; D gene: .; J gene: TRBJ1-5; CDR3 DNA: TGTGCCACCCAGGACTCAAACCCCAATCAGCCCCAGCATTTT; CDR3 protein: CATQDSNPNQPQHF
V gene: TRBV11-2; clone size: .; D gene: TRBD1; J gene: TRBJ2-5; CDR3 DNA: TGTGCCAGCAGCTTAGGGACAGGGAAAGAGACCCAGTACTTC; CDR3 protein: CASSLGTGKETQYF
V gene: TRBV7-3; clone size: .; D gene: TRBD2; J gene: TRBJ2-3; CDR3 DNA: TGTGCCAGCAGCTTAAGCGGGAGGGCGGGAGATACGCAGTATTTT; CDR3 protein: CASSLSGRAGDTQYF
V gene: TRBV5-1; clone size: .; D gene: .; J gene: TRBJ2-1; CDR3 DNA: TGCGCCAGCAGCCCGGGCGCGGGATGGGTAGACAATGAGCAGTTCTTC; CDR3 protein: CASSPGAGWVDNEQFF
V gene: TRBV27; clone size: .; D gene: .; J gene: TRBJ1-2; CDR3 DNA: TGTGCCAGCAGCTTCACAGGGTCCTATGGCTACACCTTC; CDR3 protein: CASSFTGSYGYTF
V gene: TRBV30; clone size: .; D gene: .; J gene: TRBJ1-5; CDR3 DNA: TGTGCCTGGAGTGTACAAGTAAATCAGCCCCAGCATTTT; CDR3 protein: CAWSVQVNQPQHF
V gene: TRBV6-5; clone size: .; D gene: .; J gene: TRBJ2-2; CDR3 DNA: TGTGCCAGCAGAACCGGGATCGGGGAGCTGTTTTTT; CDR3 protein: CASRTGIGELFF
V gene: TRBV7-9; clone size: .; D gene: TRBD2; J gene: TRBJ2-1; CDR3 DNA: TGTGCCAGCAGCTTCGGGGGAGGGCCCCCATACAATGAGCAGTTCTTC; CDR3 protein: CASSFGGGPPYNEQFF
V gene: TRBV28; clone size: .; D gene: .; J gene: TRBJ1-6; CDR3 DNA: TGTGCCAGCACGGGGGGCTCCTATAATTCACCCCTCCACTTT; CDR3 protein: CASTGGSYNSPLHF
V gene: TRBV28; clone size: .; D gene: TRBD2; J gene: TRBJ2-1; CDR3 DNA: TGTGCCAGCAGTTACCCCCTAGCGGGAGGTACCCCGAGCTCCTACAATGAGCAGTTCTTC; CDR3 protein: CASSYPLAGGTPSSYNEQFF
V gene: TRBV6-1; clone size: .; D gene: .; J gene: TRBJ2-3; CDR3 DNA: TGTGCCAGCAGTGAAGCCGCGCGGGGCGTGGTTACAGATACGCAGTATTTT; CDR3 protein: CASSEAARGVVTDTQYF
V gene: TRBV19; clone size: .; D gene: .; J gene: TRBJ1-2; CDR3 DNA: TGTGCCAGTAGTACTCCCGCGTACAGGGTTCCAGGCTACACCTTC; CDR3 protein: CASSTPAYRVPGYTF
V gene: TRBV4-2; clone size: .; D gene: .; J gene: TRBJ2-5; CDR3 DNA: TGTGCCAGCAGCCGTATAGCCGGAGAGACCCAGTACTTC; CDR3 protein: CASSRIAGETQYF
V gene: TRBV28; clone size: .; D gene: .; J gene: TRBJ1-2; CDR3 DNA: TGTGCCAGTATACAGGGCCAGTATGGCTACACCTTC; CDR3 protein: CASIQGQYGYTF
V gene: TRBV3-1/TRBV3-2; clone size: .; D gene: TRBD1; J gene: TRBJ1-2; CDR3 DNA: TGTGCCAGCAGGGCTTTGGGACAGGGGGTGTATGGCTACACCTTC; CDR3 protein: CASRALGQGVYGYTF
V gene: TRBV19; clone size: .; D gene: .; J gene: TRBJ2-3; CDR3 DNA: TGTGCCAGTAGTATACGTCCTAGCTCCGGGATAGCTACGCAGTATTTT; CDR3 protein: CASSIRPSSGIATQYF
V gene: TRBV29-1; clone size: .; D gene: .; J gene: TRBJ1-4; CDR3 DNA: TGCAGCGTTGACTCGGGGGTGCAGAATGAAAAACTGTTTTTT; CDR3 protein: CSVDSGVQNEKLFF
V gene: TRBV5-1; clone size: .; D gene: TRBD1; J gene: TRBJ1-1; CDR3 DNA: TGCGCCAGCAGCTTGAGGACAGGAAGAACTGAAGCTTTCTTT; CDR3 protein: CASSLRTGRTEAFF
V gene: TRBV28; clone size: .; D gene: TRBD1; J gene: TRBJ1-4; CDR3 DNA: TGTGCCAGCAGTTTACAACAGGGGTTTAATGAAAAACTGTTTTTT; CDR3 protein: CASSLQQGFNEKLFF
V gene: TRBV27; clone size: .; D gene: TRBD2; J gene: TRBJ2-7; CDR3 DNA: TGTGCCAGCAGTAATAGCGGGAGGGCCTACGAGCAGTACTTC; CDR3 protein: CASSNSGRAYEQYF
V gene: TRBV28; clone size: .; D gene: TRBD1; J gene: TRBJ1-2; CDR3 DNA: TGTGCCAGCAGTTCCCCCCTACCCGACAGGGAGTGGAACTATGGCTACACCTTC; CDR3 protein: CASSSPLPDREWNYGYTF
V gene: TRBV5-6; clone size: .; D gene: .; J gene: TRBJ1-1; CDR3 DNA: TGTGCCAGCAGCTTCGGCGGGGGCACTGAAGCTTTCTTT; CDR3 protein: CASSFGGGTEAFF
V gene: TRBV5-8; clone size: .; D gene: TRBD1; J gene: TRBJ1-2; CDR3 DNA: TGTGCCAGCAGTCGACAGGGGATCAACTATGGCTACACCTTC; CDR3 protein: CASSRQGINYGYTF
V gene: TRBV5-1; clone size: .; D gene: TRBD1; J gene: TRBJ1-1; CDR3 DNA: TGCGCCAGCAGCTTGGTGACAGGGAGGAACACTGAAGCTTTCTTT; CDR3 protein: CASSLVTGRNTEAFF
V gene: TRBV2; clone size: .; D gene: .; J gene: TRBJ2-2; CDR3 DNA: TGTGCCAGCAGGGGAGGGGGGGGCGCCGGGGAGCTGTTTTTT; CDR3 protein: CASRGGGGAGELFF
V gene: TRBV5-1; clone size: .; D gene: TRBD2; J gene: TRBJ2-3; CDR3 DNA: TGCGCCAGCAGCACCGGGGCTAGCGGGAGCCTCACAGATACGCAGTATTTT; CDR3 protein: CASSTGASGSLTDTQYF
V gene: TRBV28; clone size: .; D gene: TRBD1; J gene: TRBJ1-1; CDR3 DNA: TGTGCCAGCAGTCCTTCAACAGGGGCCAACATTGGGAACTTT; CDR3 protein: CASSPSTGANIGNF
V gene: TRBV19; clone size: .; D gene: TRBD1; J gene: TRBJ1-2; CDR3 DNA: TGTGCCAGTAGTATATCACCCTTTGACAGGGCGCTATTCTATGGCTACACCTTC; CDR3 protein: CASSISPFDRALFYGYTF
V gene: TRBV5-1; clone size: .; D gene: TRBD1; J gene: TRBJ2-3; CDR3 DNA: TGCGCCAGCAGCTTGGCCGCGACAGGGCCCACAGATACGCAGTATTTT; CDR3 protein: CASSLAATGPTDTQYF
V gene: TRBV19; clone size: .; D gene: TRBD2; J gene: TRBJ2-3; CDR3 DNA: TGTGCCAGTAGTAGGACTAGCGGGAGGGGCACAGATACGCAGTATTTT; CDR3 protein: CASSRTSGRGTDTQYF
V gene: TRBV4-3; clone size: .; D gene: .; J gene: TRBJ2-2; CDR3 DNA: TGCGCCAGCAGCCAAGATTCGTCCCACACCGGGGAGCTGTTTTTT; CDR3 protein: CASSQDSSHTGELFF
V gene: TRBV7-9; clone size: .; D gene: .; J gene: TRBJ2-6; CDR3 DNA: TGTGCCAGCAGCTTAGAAGCCGGGGCCAACGTCCTGACTTTC; CDR3 protein: CASSLEAGANVLTF
V gene: TRBV30; clone size: .; D gene: .; J gene: TRBJ1-2; CDR3 DNA: TGTGCCTGGAGCCTTACAGGATTCAATGGCTACACCTTC; CDR3 protein: CAWSLTGFNGYTF
V gene: TRBV9; clone size: .; D gene: TRBD2; J gene: TRBJ2-1; CDR3 DNA: TGTGCCAGCAGCGCCCGGACTAGCGGGACTTACAATGAGCAGTTCTTC; CDR3 protein: CASSARTSGTYNEQFF
V gene: TRBV5-1; clone size: few; D gene: TRBD1; J gene: TRBJ2-5; CDR3 DNA: TGCGCCAGCAGCCGGACAGGGGCGGAGGAGACCCAGTACTTC; CDR3 protein: CASSRTGAEETQYF
V gene: TRBV4-1; clone size: .; D gene: .; J gene: TRBJ1-4; CDR3 DNA: TGCGCCAGCAGCCAAGTCGGGCAGGGGAGTGAAAAACTGTTTTTT; CDR3 protein: CASSQVGQGSEKLFF
V gene: TRBV6-6; clone size: .; D gene: .; J gene: TRBJ1-1; CDR3 DNA: TGTGCCAGCAGTTACTCGAGGGATGAAGCTTTCTTT; CDR3 protein: CASSYSRDEAFF
V gene: TRBV6-5; clone size: .; D gene: .; J gene: TRBJ2-2; CDR3 DNA: TGTGCCAGCAGTTCTAGCTATTTGGACACCGGGGAGCTGTTTTTT; CDR3 protein: CASSSSYLDTGELFF